This T cell receptor beta chain appears in the sequencing data of a study of blood T cell repertoires in COVID-19. At the level of the study: Samples taken during acute and convalescent COVID-19 were collected in the United States, Italy and Spain. Nucleic acid was either cDNA or gDNA, and it came from T cells, B-cell-depleted T cells, or PBMCs.

The V and J ends lost 2 bases and 10 bases respectively, with 18 bases between them. CDR1 and CDR2 (germline): MNHNS, SASEGT. There are 15 residues in the CDR3. Measured with immunoSEQ multiplex PCR; TCRdb has only the in-frame clones, and not every one. Among approximately 150,000 clones listed, around 90% were seen once. The rearrangement uses TRBV6-1 and TRBJ1-5; no clear D gene. The sequenced material came from peripheral blood. This receptor was identified in a man in his 70s with acute or convalescent COVID-19. The CDR3 nucleotides read TGTGCCAGCAGTGAACGCCGGACTGGGCGGGGACCCCAGCATTTT. Its protein product is CASSERRTGRGPQHF.